These 24 T cell receptor beta chains were sequenced from one sample in a study of T cells in Graves' hyperthyroidism and ophthalmopathy. Authors of the study amplified TCR beta CDR3 regions from RNA transcripts. The HTBI primer set drove a first-round RT-PCR of the TCR CDR3. TCRdb processed the multiplex PCR reads anew with MiXCR; each CDR3 protein has one entry. The sample records 610,000 or so distinct CDR3 sequences, 46% being singletons. The sequencing sample was made of peripheral blood or thyroid tissue (not recorded which). The receptors here all came from a woman under 30 with Graves' hyperthyroidism.

Here the CDR3 DNA reads TGCAGCGTTGATATACAAGAGGAGACCCAGTACTTC. Protein sequence: CSVDIQEETQYF. V and J are TRBV29-1 and TRBJ2-5; no firm D call. CDR1 SQVTM and CDR2 ANQGSEA come from the germline V gene. Trimming took off 3 bases at V and 5 bases at J, with 10 bases between the two ends. The CDR3 runs to 12 residues.

Many counts were recorded for this clonotype. The CDR3 is CASSSSGQQYGYTF. The DNA of the CDR3 is TGTGCCAGCAGTTCCTCTGGACAGCAATATGGCTACACCTTC. The J gene is TRBJ1-2, the V gene TRBV7-9, with a weak D call TRBD1 (6 bases). Germline values: CDR1 SEHNR, CDR2 FQNEAQ (reference sequence). CDR3 length: 14 amino acids. V was pared by 6 bases and J by 5 bases, with 16 bases between.

The V and J genes are TRBV7-9 and TRBJ2-7; D is perhaps TRBD1 (5 bases). This CDR3 has 15 residues. Germline-derived CDR1 and CDR2 are SEHNR and FQNEAQ (reference sequence). V lost 5 bases to trimming and J lost 6 bases, with 20 bases between them. The CDR3 here is CASSVEKERGAEQYF. Written as DNA, the CDR3 is TGTGCCAGCAGCGTTGAGAAGGAAAGGGGCGCCGAGCAGTACTTC.

This clonotype was observed a few times. DNA for the CDR3: TGTGCCAGCAGCCAAATGTGGACAGATGGCTACACCTTC. The encoded protein is CASSQMWTDGYTF. The chain uses TRBV7-6 and TRBJ1-2, with D possibly matching TRBD1 (6 bases). From germline, CDR1 is SGHVS and CDR2 FNYEAQ. This CDR3 comprises 13 residues. V was cut by 5 bases and J by 6 bases, with 13 bases left in between.

The table lists this clonotype with many counts. The genes are TRBV14 and TRBJ2-7; TRBD1 matches 7 bases. Germline V gene data show CDR1 as SGHDN and CDR2 as FVKESK. Trimming removed 5 bases from V and 3 bases from J; junction bases left unmatched: 10. The CDR3 loop spans 15 amino acids. The CDR3 DNA reads as TGTGCCAGCAGCGAACAGGGGCATGCGGACTACGAGCAGTACTTC. As protein: CASSEQGHADYEQYF.

The rearrangement uses TRBV12-3 or TRBV12-4 and TRBJ1-5; 9 bases are a match to TRBD1. Losses at the gene ends were 5 bases for V and 13 bases for J; bases not matched to a gene: 9. The CDR3 has 13 residues. The CDR3 loop is CASSGGGTGPQHF. As DNA, the CDR3 is TGTGCCAGCAGTGGGGGTGGGACAGGGCCTCAGCATTTT.

In this sample, this clonotype turned up a few times. This sequence joins TRBV7-8 and TRBJ2-3, with 12 bases identical to TRBD2. V was pared by 4 bases and J by 4 bases, with 3 bases of the junction left unmatched. This CDR3 has 15 amino acids. CDR1 and CDR2 (germline): SGHVS, FQNEAQ. CDR3 coding DNA: TGTGCCAGCAGCTCCTGGACTAGCGGGGCAGATACGCAGTATTTT. This translates into CASSSWTSGADTQYF.

The table lists this clonotype with many counts. This rearrangement joins TRBV20-1 to TRBJ2-5; D possibly corresponds to TRBD2 (5 bases). Germline V gene data show CDR1 as DFQATT and CDR2 as SNEGSKA (reference sequence). V gave up 3 bases and J gave up 5 bases, with 13 bases separating them. CDR3 length: 13 residues. The CDR3 nucleotides read TGCAGTGCTAGGGTGGTAGCGAGGGAGACCCAGTACTTC. This encodes CSARVVARETQYF.

This clonotype was detected many times. The chain has TRBV12-3 or TRBV12-4 and TRBJ2-7, with D perhaps TRBD1 (6 bases). The CDR3 consists of 13 residues. V lost 6 bases to trimming and J lost 6 bases, with 15 bases between them. The CDR3 DNA sequence: TGTGCCAGCAGGACAGGTCGATCGGTCGAGCAGTACTTC. Translation: CASRTGRSVEQYF.

This clonotype has at least ten counts. The V and J genes are TRBV5-1 and TRBJ1-4; D unclear. V was pared by 1 base and J by 7 bases, with 20 bases between. There are 17 residues in the CDR3. Germline V gene sequence: CDR1 SGHRS, CDR2 YFSETQ. The DNA of the CDR3 is TGCGCCAGCAGCTTGTCTTGGGCTGGGCATGGTGGTGAAAAACTGTTTTTT. The encoded protein is CASSLSWAGHGGEKLFF.

There are a few counts of this clonotype. The chain has TRBV5-8 and TRBJ1-1; 11 nucleotides line up with TRBD1. In germline, CDR1 is SGHTS, CDR2 YDEGEE. This CDR3 is 16 amino acids long. J was trimmed by 6 bases and V by 4 bases; bases with no gene match: 11. The CDR3 nucleotides are TGTGCCAGCAGCGGGGACAGGGGGAAGCGATGGGCTGAAGCTTTCTTT. Amino acids: CASSGDRGKRWAEAFF.

The chain couples TRBV19 to TRBJ1-4; no definite D call. Germline V CDR1 and CDR2: LNHDA, SQIVND (reference sequence). The V and J ends lost 5 bases and 8 bases respectively, with 12 bases between them. This CDR3 is built from 13 residues. CDR3 loop: CASSPRLAEKLFF. The CDR3 DNA follows: TGTGCCAGTAGTCCCCGACTAGCGGAAAAACTGTTTTTT.

Many counts were recorded for this clonotype. The chain links TRBV25-1 to TRBJ1-2; no definite D call. Germline assignment: CDR1 MGHDK and CDR2 SYGVNS. V was trimmed by 3 bases and J by 5 bases, leaving 4 bases between them. The CDR3 consists of 11 residues. The CDR3 DNA reads TGTGCCAGCAGTGAGGTTTATGGCTACACCTTC. It specifies CASSEVYGYTF.

To note about this clonotype: Because it lacks the conserved phenylalanine or tryptophan at the end, this CDR3 is likely a read error. It is unclear where the CDR3 begins or ends on the DNA, so no DNA is shown, and the CDR3 is as TCRdb lists it. J is TRBJ2-7 and V is TRBV7-9; the table's D call, TRBD2, was not checked against the DNA. CDR1 is SEHNR, CDR2 FQNEAQ, per germline (reference sequence). The CDR3 is 9 amino acids long, termini counted. CDR3: CASSTGLAG.

This clonotype was detected many times. This sequence joins TRBV19 and TRBJ2-7, with TRBD2 as a possible D gene (5 bases). CDR3 length equals 13 residues. In germline, CDR1 is LNHDA, CDR2 SQIVND (reference sequence). The V end lost 5 bases, the J end lost 2 bases, and 10 bases lay between the germline ends. The CDR3, as DNA: TGTGCCAGTAGTGCCCCGGGGACCTACGAGCAGTACTTC. It translates to CASSAPGTYEQYF.

In its sample, this clonotype was seen many times. The chain uses TRBV5-1 and TRBJ2-5; TRBD2 matches at 11 bases. Germline V gene data show CDR1 as SGHRS and CDR2 as YFSETQ. The CDR3 spans 13 residues. The V gene end was trimmed by 5 bases and the J gene end by 3 bases; junction bases not matched to a gene: 0. The CDR3 loop is CASRGLAEETQYF. CDR3 in DNA: TGCGCCAGCAGGGGACTAGCGGAAGAGACCCAGTACTTC.

The rearrangement links TRBV20-1 to TRBJ1-2; a possible D gene is TRBD1 (6 bases). Germline values: CDR1 DFQATT, CDR2 SNEGSKA (reference sequence). V gave up 3 bases and J gave up 6 bases, with 11 bases separating them. The CDR3 has 12 amino acids. The CDR3 DNA reads as TGCAGTGCTAGGGGCTCAGGGGATGGCTACACCTTC. Amino acids: CSARGSGDGYTF.

The chain has TRBV5-1 and TRBJ1-6; TRBD1 might be the D (5 bases). The CDR3 loop spans 15 amino acids. Germline V gene data show CDR1 as SGHRS and CDR2 as YFSETQ. Between the trimmed V and J ends, which lost 4 bases and 7 bases, there was a span of 15 bases. The CDR3 nucleotides read TGCGCCAGCAGCCCAACCGGGGCAGCCAATTCACCCCTCCACTTT. Translated: CASSPTGAANSPLHF.

V usage is TRBV11-1 and J usage is TRBJ2-7; TRBD1 might be the D (6 bases). Germline CDR1 reads SGHAT; CDR2 reads FQDESV (reference sequence). The CDR3 is made up of 13 amino acids. V lost 5 bases, J lost 6 bases, and 14 bases lay in between. The CDR3 region has the DNA TGTGCCAGCAGCGTCAACAGGGCGGGCGAGCAGTACTTC. Translating gives CASSVNRAGEQYF.

On this clonotype itself: In this CDR3 the conserved last residue, phenylalanine or tryptophan, is missing, so a read error is likely. The V call is TRBV7-2, the J call TRBJ1-1; a weak D match, TRBD1 (5 bases). CDR1 is SGHTA and CDR2 is FQGNSA in the germline V gene. Trimming removed 5 bases from V and 5 bases from J, with 12 bases in between. CDR3 length equals 13 residues. The CDR3: CASSIGRETEAFL. In DNA, the CDR3 is TGTGCCAGCAGCATCGGCAGGGAAACTGAAGCTTTCCTT.

V and J are TRBV7-9 and TRBJ2-5; tentatively, D is TRBD1 or TRBD2 (6 bases each). This CDR3 is built from 12 residues. The ends were cut back, 5 bases at V and 11 bases at J, with 15 bases in the middle. CDR1 and CDR2 (germline): SEHNR, FQNEAQ (reference sequence). DNA of the CDR3: TGTGCCAGCAGCCGGGGGCGCGGTACGCAGTACTTC. Its translation is CASSRGRGTQYF.

This clonotype was seen more than once but under ten times. V gene TRBV24-1 combines with J gene TRBJ2-3; 7 nucleotides agree with TRBD1. V was pared by 2 bases and J by 2 bases, with 3 bases of the junction left unmatched. This CDR3 contains 15 residues. Germline assignment: CDR1 KGHDR and CDR2 SFDVKD. CDR3 bases: TGTGCCACCAGTGATTGGGACAGAGACACAGATACGCAGTATTTT. Translating it yields CATSDWDRDTDTQYF.

This clonotype appeared once. The chain carries TRBV24-1 and TRBJ2-7, with 15 bases matching TRBD2. In germline, CDR1 is KGHDR, CDR2 SFDVKD. The CDR3 runs 18 residues. The ends lost 3 bases at V and 6 bases at J; junction bases unmatched: 11. CDR3 amino acids: CATSDKGLAGGMGGEQYF. In DNA form, the CDR3 reads TGTGCCACCAGTGATAAGGGACTAGCGGGAGGTATGGGCGGCGAGCAGTACTTC.

This clonotype was observed at least ten times. The chain combines TRBV19 with TRBJ2-5; no definite D call. Deletions cut 3 bases from V and 3 bases from J, with 11 bases between. The CDR3 spans 14 residues. Germline CDR1 LNHDA, CDR2 SQIVND (reference sequence). CDR3 protein: CASSINKNEETQYF. DNA for the CDR3: TGTGCCAGTAGTATCAACAAGAACGAAGAGACCCAGTACTTC.